This TCR beta chain was identified during a study of CD8 T cells in ankylosing spondylitis (dated by TCRdb to 2016 to 2017). In terms of the full investigation: The study profiled T cell receptor beta repertoires in healthy donors and ankylosing spondylitis patients to find disease-linked TCR variants. The whole study cohort included under 140 healthy donors and over 20 ankylosing spondylitis patients. Peripheral blood was sampled, and synovial fluid was additionally collected from ankylosing spondylitis patients.

CDR1 and CDR2 are drawn from the germline V gene: MNHEY, SVGAGI. V loses 4 bases, J loses 1 base, and the germline ends lie 7 bases apart. The CDR3 has 13 amino acids, counting the end cysteine and phenylalanine. Only the CDR3 part of the read is kept: 39 bases, read in frame from the first base. This clonotype was observed at least ten times. What antigen it recognizes has not been identified. No base quality information exists; no much larger clone differs at one position. Sequencer: Illumina HiSeq 2500. TCR beta libraries were prepared by quantitative 5'-RACE with molecular barcodes. In the authors' own workflow: To identify disease-linked TCR variants, a new computational method was used, one built on a probabilistic model of VDJ rearrangement. The public reads were reanalyzed by TCRdb: fastp trimming at Q25, MiXCR alignment, in-frame beta chains only. Every distinct CDR3 protein forms one entry, paired with its most common genes and DNA. The V and J calls and clone size come from TCRdb's table, not from the authors' own analysis. In all, the sample holds 200,000 or so distinct CDR3 sequences, and 10% to 15% of those were seen once. The ten top clones hold roughly 11% of the sample.

On the study overall, not on this receptor specifically: A TCR beta motif made up of under ten highly homologous amino acid variants appeared to be characteristic of blood from ankylosing spondylitis patients. Some motif variants were previously reported in synovial fluid and blood of reactive arthritis patients, suggesting common disease-initiation mechanisms. Significant enrichment of the disease-linked clones was reported in matched synovial fluid samples from ankylosing spondylitis patients. The disease-linked clones had a CD8+ phenotype and were found at relatively low frequencies in peripheral blood.

The TCR originated in a female donor with ankylosing spondylitis or in good health (not recorded which). The sequence links TRBV6-5 to TRBJ1-1; the D gene assignment is ambiguous. What was sequenced was blood, either unsorted or a sorted T cell fraction (not recorded which). Here the CDR3 is given as CASSLVENTEAFF. The sequence in DNA is TGTGCCAGCAGTTTGGTGGAGAACACTGAAGCTTTCTTT.